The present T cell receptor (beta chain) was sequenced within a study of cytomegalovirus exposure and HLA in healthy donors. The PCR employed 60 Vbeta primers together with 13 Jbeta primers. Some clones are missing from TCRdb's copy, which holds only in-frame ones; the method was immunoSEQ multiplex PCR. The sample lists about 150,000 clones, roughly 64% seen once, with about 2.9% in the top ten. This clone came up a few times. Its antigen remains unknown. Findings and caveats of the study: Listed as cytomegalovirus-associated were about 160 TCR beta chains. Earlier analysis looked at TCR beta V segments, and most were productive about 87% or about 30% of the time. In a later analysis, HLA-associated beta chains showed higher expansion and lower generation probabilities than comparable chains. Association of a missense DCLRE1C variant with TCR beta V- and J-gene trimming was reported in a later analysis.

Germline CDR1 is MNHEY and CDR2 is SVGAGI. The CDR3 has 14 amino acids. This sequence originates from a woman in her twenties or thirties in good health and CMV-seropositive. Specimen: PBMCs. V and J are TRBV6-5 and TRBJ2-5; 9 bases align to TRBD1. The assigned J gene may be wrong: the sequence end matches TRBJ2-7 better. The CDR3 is CASSAGQGTYEQYF. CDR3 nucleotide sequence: TGTGCCAGCAGTGCAGGACAGGGGACGTACGAGCAGTACTTC.